The 26 T cell receptor beta chains below were found in one sample sequenced in a study of CXCR3-negative and CXCR3-positive naive CD8 T cells. 5' RACE with UMI labels generated the TRB cDNA libraries. TCRdb reworked the 5' RACE reads into one entry per CDR3 protein, no DNA. The sample table sets out some 130,000 distinct CDR3 sequences. The sample was naive CXCR3- CD8+ T cells from blood. Indicated subset: CD45RO-CCR7+CD27+CD95- naive CD8+ T cells lacking CXCR3 (TNR3-). The origin of the receptors is a human donor in good health. Some clones in this sample may be carry-over from other donors' samples.

The chain has TRBV7-9 and TRBJ2-2. There are 14 residues in the CDR3. CDR1 is SEHNR and CDR2 is FQNEAQ in the germline V gene (reference sequence). CDR3 sequence: CASSLGANTGELFF. Drawing the rest from reference TRBV7-9 and TRBJ2-2, the complete variable domain is DTGVSQNPRHKITKRGQNVTFRCDPISEHNRLYWYRQTLGQGPEFLTYFQNEAQLEKSRLLSDRFSAERPKGSFSTLEIQRTEQGDSAMYLCASSLGANTGELFFGEGSRLTVL.

This chain connects TRBV6-6 to TRBJ1-1. The CDR3 contains 13 residues. Germline V gene lookup returns CDR1 MNHNY and CDR2 SVGAGI (reference sequence). This CDR3 reads CASSYSENTEAFF.

V usage is TRBV28 and J usage is TRBJ1-1; there is no DNA to check the TCRdb D call of TRBD1. Germline-derived CDR1 and CDR2 are MDHEN and SYDVKM. The CDR3 is 18 residues long. CDR3 amino acids: CASSFGGTGPPSYTEAFF.

The genes are TRBV5-5 and TRBJ1-2; the D call from TCRdb, TRBD1, cannot be confirmed without DNA. CDR1 SGHKS and CDR2 YYEKEE come from the germline V gene (reference sequence). CDR3 length: 12 residues. CDR3 sequence reads: CASSLRGDGYTF.

The chain employs TRBV27 and TRBJ2-7; the TRBD2 assignment by TCRdb is unverifiable without DNA. This CDR3 is 17 amino acids long. The germline V gene has CDR1 MNHEY and CDR2 SMNVEV (reference sequence). The CDR3: CASSETSGRAAGYEQYF.

The chain employs TRBV15 and TRBJ2-5; TCRdb lists TRBD1, though no DNA is available to test this call. Per germline, CDR1 LNHNV and CDR2 YYDKDF (reference sequence). The CDR3 is 18 amino acids. CDR3 loop: CATSRDRVGQGAQETQYF.

This rearrangement joins TRBV28 to TRBJ2-2. The CDR3 runs to 14 residues. CDR1 and CDR2 (germline): MDHEN, SYDVKM. The CDR3 protein is CASSFPLNTGELFF.

The chain uses TRBV7-7 and TRBJ1-3; TCRdb's assignment of TRBD1 cannot be checked, as there is no DNA. Germline CDR1 and CDR2: SSHAT and FNYEAQ (reference sequence). The length of the CDR3 is 16 residues. CDR3 residues: CASSLDRMDSENTIYF.

The chain is built from TRBV20-1 and TRBJ2-7; TCRdb gives TRBD2 as the D gene, but with no DNA this cannot be confirmed. This CDR3 is 13 amino acids long. Per the germline V gene, CDR1 is DFQATT and CDR2 is SNEGSKA (reference sequence). CDR3 sequence reads: CSAQGTSLYEQYF.

V gene TRBV18 combines with J gene TRBJ2-1; TCRdb names TRBD1, which stays unverified in the absence of DNA. CDR1 is KGHSH, CDR2 LQKENI, per germline. The CDR3 covers 12 residues. CDR3 region: CASSPGGYEQFF.

The V call is TRBV29-1, the J call TRBJ2-7; TCRdb reports TRBD2, a call that lacks DNA to check it against. Germline CDR1 and CDR2: SQVTM and ANQGSEA. There are 12 residues in the CDR3. The CDR3 loop is CSVLDGSYEQYF.

The V gene is TRBV7-6, the J gene TRBJ2-3; TCRdb designates TRBD2, a call that cannot be tested without DNA. CDR1 is SGHVS, CDR2 FNYEAQ, per germline. This CDR3 has 16 amino acids. The CDR3 is CASSPILAGGTDTQYF.

The rearrangement links TRBV7-6 to TRBJ2-7; the D gene TCRdb calls, TRBD1, cannot be checked with no DNA. CDR1 SGHVS and CDR2 FNYEAQ come from the germline V gene. The CDR3 is 13 residues long. CDR3 in amino acids: CASSEGQGSEQYF.

The chain uses TRBV5-1 and TRBJ2-2; the D call from TCRdb, TRBD1, cannot be confirmed without DNA. Germline-derived CDR1 and CDR2 are SGHRS and YFSETQ. This CDR3 region has 15 residues. The CDR3 sequence: CASVGQGSNTGELFF. Together with reference TRBV5-1 and TRBJ2-2, the CDR3 gives the full variable domain: KAGVTQTPRYLIKTRGQQVTLSCSPISGHRSVSWYQQTPGQGLQFLFEYFSETQRNKGNFPGRFSGRQFSNSRSEMNVSTLELGDSALYLCASVGQGSNTGELFFGEGSRLTVL.

This chain joins TRBV9 and TRBJ2-7; the D call of TRBD2 rests on TCRdb alone, since no DNA is present to check it. This CDR3 has 16 residues. Germline CDR1 SGDLS, CDR2 YYNGEE. CDR3 protein: CASSADGSLLSDEQYF.

The chain couples TRBV29-1 to TRBJ1-2; TCRdb outputs TRBD1, but without DNA this stays unchecked. Germline V gene sequence: CDR1 SQVTM, CDR2 ANQGSEA. This CDR3 comprises 12 residues. The CDR3 region is CSAMTGGGGYTF.

CDR3 protein: CASSWGGTPNYGYTF. This chain links TRBV27 with TRBJ1-2. This CDR3 comprises 15 residues. Per the germline V gene, CDR1 is MNHEY and CDR2 is SMNVEV (reference sequence).

The chain uses TRBV29-1 and TRBJ2-7. Germline CDR1 SQVTM, CDR2 ANQGSEA. The CDR3 runs 12 residues. CDR3 residues: CSVEVEGYEQYF.

This chain links TRBV19 with TRBJ2-1; no DNA is available, so the TRBD2 call from TCRdb remains unchecked. The CDR3 loop spans 15 amino acids. Germline V gene lookup returns CDR1 LNHDA and CDR2 SQIVND (reference sequence). The CDR3 loop reads CASSIAQRGGNEQFF. The entire variable domain, with the rest obtained from reference TRBV19 and TRBJ2-1, is as follows: DGGITQSPKYLFRKEGQNVTLSCEQNLNHDAMYWYRQDPGQGLRLIYYSQIVNDFQKGDIAEGYSVSREKKESFPLTVTSAQKNPTAFYLCASSIAQRGGNEQFFGPGTRLTVL.

This chain uses TRBV21-1 with TRBJ1-5; TCRdb picks TRBD1, but there is no DNA to check that call. TRBV21-1 is a documented pseudogene. This CDR3 has 18 amino acids. CDR3 sequence reads: CASSNLPGQGDSNQPQHF.

The rearrangement links TRBV27 to TRBJ2-7. The germline gives CDR1 MNHEY, CDR2 SMNVEV (reference sequence). The CDR3 has 14 amino acids. Here the CDR3 reads CASSLTGDSYEQYF.

The chain is built from TRBV11-3 and TRBJ2-3; TCRdb reports TRBD2, a call that lacks DNA to check it against. This CDR3 has 15 amino acids. The germline gives CDR1 SGHNT, CDR2 YENEEA. The CDR3 loop is CASSPRLAGTDTQYF.

This chain uses TRBV7-9 with TRBJ1-5; TCRdb returns TRBD1, unconfirmable since there is no DNA. The germline gives CDR1 SEHNR, CDR2 FQNEAQ (reference sequence). This CDR3 has 16 residues. The CDR3 sequence is CASSWGGGQSNQPQHF.

The rearrangement joins TRBV7-3 to TRBJ2-1. The CDR3 loop spans 15 amino acids. CDR1 and CDR2 (germline): SGHTA, FQGTGA. CDR3 loop: CASSLGYGPYNEQFF. The complete variable domain, with remaining parts taken from reference TRBV7-3 and TRBJ2-1, reads GAGVSQTPSNKVTEKGKYVELRCDPISGHTALYWYRQSLGQGPEFLIYFQGTGAADDSGLPNDRFFAVRPEGSVSTLKIQRTERGDSAVYLCASSLGYGPYNEQFFGPGTRLTVL.

The chain links TRBV20-1 to TRBJ2-7; the TCRdb call, TRBD2, lacks DNA for checking. CDR1 DFQATT and CDR2 SNEGSKA come from the germline V gene (reference sequence). The CDR3 length is 15 residues. CDR3 residues: CSARELAGGTYEQYF.

The chain carries TRBV28 and TRBJ1-1; TCRdb's D gene call, TRBD1, goes unchecked for lack of DNA. In germline, CDR1 is MDHEN, CDR2 SYDVKM. This CDR3 is built from 17 residues. The CDR3 loop is CASSNLGQSPTRAEAFF.